This TCR beta chain comes out of a study of graft-versus-host responses after intestinal transplantation. Study-level information: Recipients uniformly received anti-thymocyte globulin induction, followed by tacrolimus and steroids for approximately 3 years. General observations from the study: GvH clones were identified in recipient marrow, with some first appearing in ileum or blood.

J lost 1 base, V lost 4 bases, and 0 bases had no gene match. The CDR3 sequence is 13 residues long. Germline loops: CDR1 SQVTM, CDR2 ANQGSEA. The table came from immunoSEQ multiplex PCR; TCRdb's copy has only in-frame clones and leaves some out. The sample lists approximately 100,000 clones; 75% to 90% were seen once. To note about this clone: Its target is not known.

Sample: unstimulated CD4+ T cells sorted from spleen or lymph node cells, taken before intestinal transplant. V is TRBV29-1 and J is TRBJ2-3; 9 positions agree with TRBD1. This clonotype originated in a human donor who received an intestinal transplant. This CDR3 reads CSVGTGGTDTQYF. In DNA, the CDR3 is TGCAGCGTTGGGACAGGGGGCACAGATACGCAGTATTTT.